The source of this TCR beta chain is a study of T cell changes during pregnancy in multiple sclerosis. Some clones are missing from TCRdb's copy, which holds only in-frame ones; the method was immunoSEQ multiplex PCR. Of approximately 24,000 clones in the sample, 86% were seen once. V shed 4 bases and J 1 base; nucleotides not matched to a gene: 12. Germline V gives CDR1 SGDLS, CDR2 YYNGEE. The CDR3 extends over 18 amino acids. This clonotype was obtained from a female donor in good health, enrolled as a control in a pregnancy study. This specimen was CD8+ T cells from peripheral blood mononuclear cells, taken in the first trimester of pregnancy. J is TRBJ1-2 and V is TRBV9; 11 nucleotides match TRBD1. CDR3 in amino acids: CASSRTGTGGAHNYGYTF. CDR3 nucleotide sequence: TGTGCCAGCAGCCGAACCGGGACAGGGGGAGCACATAACTATGGCTACACCTTC. The variable domain in full, completed from reference TRBV9 and TRBJ1-2, reads DSGVTQTPKHLITATGQRVTLRCSPRSGDLSVYWYQQSLDQGLQFLIQYYNGEERAKGNILERFSAQQFPDLHSELNLSSLELGDSALYFCASSRTGTGGAHNYGYTFGSGTRLTVV.